This T cell receptor beta chain came from a study of T cells in Graves' hyperthyroidism and ophthalmopathy. This clonotype occurred many times. The CDR3 regions of TCR beta were amplified from RNA transcripts. HTBI primers were used for first-round RT-PCR of the TCR CDR3. TCRdb passed the multiplex PCR reads through MiXCR, listing each CDR3 protein once. This table has about 640,000 distinct CDR3 sequences, about a fifth appearing once. Trimming stripped 8 bases from V and 10 bases from J, with 18 bases between. This CDR3 spans 13 amino acids. CDR1 and CDR2 from the germline V gene are GTSNPN and SVGIG (reference sequence).

What was sequenced was blood. This sequence was found in a young man with Graves' ophthalmopathy. The chain joins TRBV30 to TRBJ1-6, with D perhaps TRBD1 (6 bases). CDR3 amino acids: CAGSQGSWSPLHF. CDR3 nucleotides: TGTGCCGGATCCCAGGGGAGTTGGTCACCCCTCCACTTT.